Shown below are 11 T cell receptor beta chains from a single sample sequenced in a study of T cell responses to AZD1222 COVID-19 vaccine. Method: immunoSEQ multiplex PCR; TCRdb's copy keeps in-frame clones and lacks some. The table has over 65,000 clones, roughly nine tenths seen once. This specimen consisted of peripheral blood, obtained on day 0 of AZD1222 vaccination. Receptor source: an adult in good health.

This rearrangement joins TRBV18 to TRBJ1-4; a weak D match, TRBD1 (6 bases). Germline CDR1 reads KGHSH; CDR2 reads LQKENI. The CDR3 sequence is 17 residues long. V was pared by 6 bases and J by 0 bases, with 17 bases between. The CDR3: CASSEQGVRATNEKLFF. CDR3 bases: TGTGCCAGCTCGGAACAGGGAGTTAGGGCAACTAATGAAAAACTGTTTTTT.

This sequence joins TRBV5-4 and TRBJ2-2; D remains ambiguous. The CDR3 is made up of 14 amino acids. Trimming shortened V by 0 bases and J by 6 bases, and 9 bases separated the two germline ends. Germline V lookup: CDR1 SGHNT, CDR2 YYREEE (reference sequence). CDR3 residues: CASSLAGPAGELFF. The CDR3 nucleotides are TGTGCCAGCAGCTTGGCCGGGCCGGCCGGGGAGCTGTTTTTT.

The CDR3 spells CATSTRTSGTYEQYF. The DNA for the CDR3 is TGTGCCACCAGCACTAGGACTAGCGGGACCTACGAGCAGTACTTC. This chain links TRBV15 with TRBJ2-7, with TRBD2 matching over 12 bases. This CDR3 region has 15 residues. Germline CDR1 is LNHNV and CDR2 is YYDKDF (reference sequence). V was clipped by 4 bases and J by 2 bases; unmatched bases: 3.

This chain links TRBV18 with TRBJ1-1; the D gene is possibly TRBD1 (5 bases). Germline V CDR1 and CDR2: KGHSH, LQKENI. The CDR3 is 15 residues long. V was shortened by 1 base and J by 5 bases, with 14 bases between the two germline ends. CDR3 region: CASSPQEGVGTEAFF. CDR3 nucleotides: TGTGCCAGCTCACCACAAGAAGGGGTGGGAACTGAAGCTTTCTTT.

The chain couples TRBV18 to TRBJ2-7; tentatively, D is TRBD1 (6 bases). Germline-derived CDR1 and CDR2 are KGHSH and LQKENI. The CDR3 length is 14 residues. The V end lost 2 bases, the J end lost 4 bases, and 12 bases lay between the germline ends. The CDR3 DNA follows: TGTGCCAGCTCACCAGAACAGGGTTCATACGAGCAGTACTTC. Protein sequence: CASSPEQGSYEQYF.

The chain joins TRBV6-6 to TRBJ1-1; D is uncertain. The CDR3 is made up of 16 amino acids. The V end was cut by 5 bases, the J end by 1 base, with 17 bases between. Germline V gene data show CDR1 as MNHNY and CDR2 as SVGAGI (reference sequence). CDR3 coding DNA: TGTGCCAGCAGTCCCCTGGGAGGAGGTGCGAACACTGAAGCTTTCTTT. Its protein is CASSPLGGGANTEAFF.

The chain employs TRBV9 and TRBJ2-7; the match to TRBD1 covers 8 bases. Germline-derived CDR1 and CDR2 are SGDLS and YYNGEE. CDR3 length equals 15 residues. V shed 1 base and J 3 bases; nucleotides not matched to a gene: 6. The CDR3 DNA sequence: TGTGCCAGCAGCGTAATGGGGGACAGGATCTACGAGCAGTACTTC. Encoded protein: CASSVMGDRIYEQYF.

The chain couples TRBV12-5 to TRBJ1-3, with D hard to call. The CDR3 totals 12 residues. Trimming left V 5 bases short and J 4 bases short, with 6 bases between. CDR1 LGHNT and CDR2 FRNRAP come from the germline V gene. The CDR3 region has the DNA TGTGCTAGTGGTCTAGGGGGAAACACCATATATTTT. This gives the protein CASGLGGNTIYF.

CDR3 nucleotide sequence: TGTGCCAGCAGTTCCTCGGGACAATATACACCCCTCCACTTT. Residues: CASSSSGQYTPLHF. J is TRBJ1-6 and V is TRBV25-1, with D maybe TRBD1 (6 bases). Germline CDR1 is MGHDK and CDR2 is SYGVNS. The CDR3 loop spans 14 amino acids. With 5 bases removed from V and 11 bases from J, the gap between germline ends came to 16 bases. Filled out from reference TRBV25-1 and TRBJ1-6, the complete variable domain reads EADIYQTPRYLVIGTGKKITLECSQTMGHDKMYWYQQDPGMELHLIHYSYGVNSTEKGDLSSESTVSRIRTEHFPLTLESARPSHTSQYLCASSSSGQYTPLHFGNGTRLTVT.

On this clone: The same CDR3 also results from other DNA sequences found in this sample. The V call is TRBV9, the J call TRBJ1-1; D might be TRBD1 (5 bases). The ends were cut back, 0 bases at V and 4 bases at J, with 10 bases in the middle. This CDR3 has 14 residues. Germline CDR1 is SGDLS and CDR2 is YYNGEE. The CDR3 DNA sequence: TGTGCCAGCAGCGTAGGGGGCGAGGGCACTGAAGCTTTCTTT. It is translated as CASSVGGEGTEAFF.

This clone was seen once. The CDR3 coding sequence is TGTGCCAGCTCCCCCATCCGGACAGGGCTATACGAGCAGTACTTC. Amino acids: CASSPIRTGLYEQYF. The gene calls are TRBV18 and TRBJ2-7; TRBD1 matches at 8 bases. V shed 6 bases, J shed 4 bases, and the junction held 11 bases outside the gene matches. This CDR3 is 15 amino acids long. Germline lookup yields CDR1 KGHSH and CDR2 LQKENI.